This T cell receptor (beta chain) came from a study of T cell repertoires in cytomegalovirus infection (dated by TCRdb to the late 2010s). Regarding the study in general: Donor HLA type was relevant to the analysis, as public TCR beta signatures indicated carriage of CMV infection together with the matching HLA type. Overall study results and their limits: In both this cohort and an independent approximately 400-donor cohort, the cumulative frequency of public TCR beta family members distinguished carriers of CMV infection plus the relevant HLA type. The ex vivo response was dominated by HLA-C-restricted CMV-specific TCR beta clonotypes, and the single most frequent clonotype in two of eight donors was supplied by these HLA-C-restricted clonotypes.

This clonotype was counted at least ten times. There is no known antigen for this receptor. The germline gene is not matched at one end of the junction; a read error may be the cause. For sequencing, an Illumina HiSeq 1500 was employed. TCRdb itself trimmed the public reads at Q25 with fastp, ran MiXCR and retained productive beta chains. Every entry covers one CDR3 protein and lists the most common genes and DNA from its rows. This sample holds approximately 500,000 distinct CDR3 sequences; 16% were observed only once. Around 25% of the sample is in the top ten clones. According to the germline V gene, CDR1 reads SGHTA and CDR2 reads FQGNSA. From the cysteine through the phenylalanine, the CDR3 covers 14 amino acids. Only the CDR3 portion is preserved as DNA: 42 bases, with reading frame beginning at the first base.

The source of this sequence is a human donor in good health (CMV status not recorded). Some clones in this sample may be carry-over from other donors' samples. Sequencing input: CD8+ T cells from PBMCs. The chain was built from TRBV7-2 and TRBJ2-6; TRBD1 is a weak D gene call, 5 bases matching. The CDR3 protein sequence reads: CASSQGPFGNGLTF. The bases are TGTGCCAGCAGTCAGGGCCCGTTTGGGAACGGCCTGACTTTC.